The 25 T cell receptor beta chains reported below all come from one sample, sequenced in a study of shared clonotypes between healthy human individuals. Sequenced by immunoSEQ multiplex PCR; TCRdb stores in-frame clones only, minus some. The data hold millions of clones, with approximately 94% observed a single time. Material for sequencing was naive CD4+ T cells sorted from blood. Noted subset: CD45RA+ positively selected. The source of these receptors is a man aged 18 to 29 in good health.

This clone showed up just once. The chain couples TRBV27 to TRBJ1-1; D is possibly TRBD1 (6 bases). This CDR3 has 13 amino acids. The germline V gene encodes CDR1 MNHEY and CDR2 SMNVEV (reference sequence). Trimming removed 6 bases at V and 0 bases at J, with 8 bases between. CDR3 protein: CASRQGMNTEAFF. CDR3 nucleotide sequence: TGTGCCAGCAGACAGGGCATGAACACTGAAGCTTTCTTT.

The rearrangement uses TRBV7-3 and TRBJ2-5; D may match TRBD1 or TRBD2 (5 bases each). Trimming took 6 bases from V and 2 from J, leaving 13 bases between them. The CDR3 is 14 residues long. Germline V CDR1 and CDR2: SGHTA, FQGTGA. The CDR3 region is CASSRTGPQETQYF. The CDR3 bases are TGTGCCAGCAGTCGGACGGGGCCTCAAGAGACCCAGTACTTC.

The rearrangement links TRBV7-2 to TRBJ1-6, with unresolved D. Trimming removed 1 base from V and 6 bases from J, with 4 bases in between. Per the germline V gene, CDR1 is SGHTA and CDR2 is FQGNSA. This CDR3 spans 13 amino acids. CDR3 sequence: CASSLVPNSPLHF. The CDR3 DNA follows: TGTGCCAGCAGCTTAGTTCCTAATTCACCCCTCCACTTT.

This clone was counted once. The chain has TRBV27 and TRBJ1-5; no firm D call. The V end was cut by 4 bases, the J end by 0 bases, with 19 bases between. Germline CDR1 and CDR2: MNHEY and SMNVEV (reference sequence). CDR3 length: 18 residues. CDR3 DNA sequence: TGTGCCAGCAGTTCGGTTCAGGCCCAACTTTATAGCAATCAGCCCCAGCATTTT. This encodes CASSSVQAQLYSNQPQHF.

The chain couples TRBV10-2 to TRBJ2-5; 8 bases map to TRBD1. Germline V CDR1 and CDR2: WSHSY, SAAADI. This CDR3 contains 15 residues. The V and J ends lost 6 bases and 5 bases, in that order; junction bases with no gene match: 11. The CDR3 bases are TGCGCCAGCAGGCAGACAGGGGCCGGTGGGGAGACCCAGTACTTC. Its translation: CASRQTGAGGETQYF.

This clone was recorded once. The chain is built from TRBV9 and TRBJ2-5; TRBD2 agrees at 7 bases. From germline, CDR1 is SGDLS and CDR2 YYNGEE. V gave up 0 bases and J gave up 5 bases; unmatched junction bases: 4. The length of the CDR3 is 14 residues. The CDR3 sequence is CASSVGLAVETQYF. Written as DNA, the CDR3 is TGTGCCAGCAGCGTAGGACTAGCTGTGGAGACCCAGTACTTC.

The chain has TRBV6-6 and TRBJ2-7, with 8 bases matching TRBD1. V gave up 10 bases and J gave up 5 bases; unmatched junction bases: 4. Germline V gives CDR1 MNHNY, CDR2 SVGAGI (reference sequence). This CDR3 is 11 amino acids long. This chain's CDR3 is CANGQGNEQYF. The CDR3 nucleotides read TGTGCCAACGGACAGGGAAACGAGCAGTACTTC.

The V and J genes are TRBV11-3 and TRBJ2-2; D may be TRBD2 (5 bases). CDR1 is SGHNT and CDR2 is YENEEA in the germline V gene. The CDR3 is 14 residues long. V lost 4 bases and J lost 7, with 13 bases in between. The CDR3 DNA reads TGTGCCAGCAGCTCATGGACGGCGGGCGGGGAGCTGTTTTTT. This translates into CASSSWTAGGELFF.

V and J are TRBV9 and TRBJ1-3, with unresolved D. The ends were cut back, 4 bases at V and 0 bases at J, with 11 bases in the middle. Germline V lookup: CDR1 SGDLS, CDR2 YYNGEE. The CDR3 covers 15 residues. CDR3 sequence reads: CASSQEGISGNTIYF. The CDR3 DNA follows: TGTGCCAGCAGCCAAGAAGGGATCTCTGGAAACACCATATATTTT. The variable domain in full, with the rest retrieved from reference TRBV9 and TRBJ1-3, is DSGVTQTPKHLITATGQRVTLRCSPRSGDLSVYWYQQSLDQGLQFLIQYYNGEERAKGNILERFSAQQFPDLHSELNLSSLELGDSALYFCASSQEGISGNTIYFGEGSWLTVV.

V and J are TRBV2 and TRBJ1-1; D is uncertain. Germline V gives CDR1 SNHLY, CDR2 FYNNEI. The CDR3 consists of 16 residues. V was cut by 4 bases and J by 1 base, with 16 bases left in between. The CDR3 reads CASSVMTPGQNTEAFF. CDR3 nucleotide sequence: TGTGCCAGCAGTGTTATGACTCCCGGTCAGAACACTGAAGCTTTCTTT.

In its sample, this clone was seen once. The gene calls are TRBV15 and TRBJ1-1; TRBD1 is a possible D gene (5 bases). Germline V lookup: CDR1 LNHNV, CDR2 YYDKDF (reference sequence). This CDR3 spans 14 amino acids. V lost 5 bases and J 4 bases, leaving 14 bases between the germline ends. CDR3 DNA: TGTGCCACCAGCCCCGGGGGGGTAAGCACTGAAGCTTTCTTT. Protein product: CATSPGGVSTEAFF.

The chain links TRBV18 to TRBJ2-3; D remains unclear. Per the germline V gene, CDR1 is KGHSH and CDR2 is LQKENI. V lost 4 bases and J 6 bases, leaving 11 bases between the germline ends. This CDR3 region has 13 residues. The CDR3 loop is CASSQAPSDTQYF. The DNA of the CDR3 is TGTGCCAGCTCACAGGCCCCGTCGGATACGCAGTATTTT.

For the CDR3, the DNA is TGTGCCAGCAGCTTACCAAGCTCTGGAAACACCATATATTTT. This translates into CASSLPSSGNTIYF. V is TRBV7-8 and J is TRBJ1-3; no clear D gene. Trimming took off 2 bases at V and 0 bases at J, with 5 bases between the two ends. The CDR3 extends over 14 amino acids. Germline V gene data show CDR1 as SGHVS and CDR2 as FQNEAQ.

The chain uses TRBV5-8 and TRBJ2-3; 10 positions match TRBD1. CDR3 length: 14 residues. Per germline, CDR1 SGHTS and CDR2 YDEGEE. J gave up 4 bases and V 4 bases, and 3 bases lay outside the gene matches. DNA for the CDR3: TGTGCCAGCAGCCGGGACAGGGGTGCAGATACGCAGTATTTT. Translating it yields CASSRDRGADTQYF. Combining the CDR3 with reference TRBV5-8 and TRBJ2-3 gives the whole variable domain EAGVTQSPTHLIKTRGQQATLRCSPISGHTSVYWYQQALGLGLQFLLWYDEGEERNRGNFPPRFSGRQFPNYSSELNVNALELEDSALYLCASSRDRGADTQYFGPGTRLTVL.

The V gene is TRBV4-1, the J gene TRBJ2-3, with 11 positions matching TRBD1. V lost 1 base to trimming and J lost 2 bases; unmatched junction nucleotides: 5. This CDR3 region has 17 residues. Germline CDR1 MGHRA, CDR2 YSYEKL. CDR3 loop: CASSQGKDRGPTDTQYF. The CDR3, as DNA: TGCGCCAGCAGCCAAGGGAAGGACAGGGGGCCCACAGATACGCAGTATTTT.

The DNA of the CDR3 is TGTGCCAGCAGCGTAAGCCCATATGATGAGCAGTTCTTC. It codes for CASSVSPYDEQFF. The chain uses TRBV9 and TRBJ2-1; no reliable D call. CDR1 SGDLS and CDR2 YYNGEE come from the germline V gene. The length of the CDR3 is 13 residues. Trimming pared 1 base from V and 8 bases from J, leaving 10 bases between.

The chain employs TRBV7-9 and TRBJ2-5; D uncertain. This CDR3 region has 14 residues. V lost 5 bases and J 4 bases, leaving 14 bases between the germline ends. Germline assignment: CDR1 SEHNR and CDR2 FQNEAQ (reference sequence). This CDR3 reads CASSLQLGLETQYF. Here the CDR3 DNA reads TGTGCCAGCAGCCTCCAGCTGGGGTTAGAGACCCAGTACTTC.

The CDR3 spells CASMNINQETQYF. CDR3 bases: TGTGCCAGTATGAACATCAACCAAGAGACCCAGTACTTC. This chain links TRBV19 with TRBJ2-5; no clear D. This CDR3 comprises 13 residues. Trimming left V 7 bases short and J 0 bases short, with 9 bases between. CDR1 and CDR2 (germline): LNHDA, SQIVND (reference sequence).

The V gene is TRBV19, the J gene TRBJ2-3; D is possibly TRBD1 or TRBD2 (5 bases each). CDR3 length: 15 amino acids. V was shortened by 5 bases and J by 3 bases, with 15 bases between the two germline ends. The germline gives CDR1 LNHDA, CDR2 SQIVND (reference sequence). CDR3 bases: TGTGCCAGTAGTCGATCCACGGGACGGACAGATACGCAGTATTTT. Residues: CASSRSTGRTDTQYF.

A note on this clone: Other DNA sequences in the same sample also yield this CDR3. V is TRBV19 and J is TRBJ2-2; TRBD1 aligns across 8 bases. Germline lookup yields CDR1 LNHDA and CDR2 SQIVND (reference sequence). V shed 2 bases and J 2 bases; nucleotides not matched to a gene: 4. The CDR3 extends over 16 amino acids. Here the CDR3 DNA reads TGTGCCAGTAGTATACAGGGGGCCCTCAACACCGGGGAGCTGTTTTTT. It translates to CASSIQGALNTGELFF.

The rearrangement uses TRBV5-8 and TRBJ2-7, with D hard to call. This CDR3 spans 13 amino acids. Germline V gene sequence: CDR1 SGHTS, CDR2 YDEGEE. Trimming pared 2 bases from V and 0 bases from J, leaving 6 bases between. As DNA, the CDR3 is TGTGCCAGCAGCTTCTACCGCTCCTACGAGCAGTACTTC. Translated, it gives CASSFYRSYEQYF.

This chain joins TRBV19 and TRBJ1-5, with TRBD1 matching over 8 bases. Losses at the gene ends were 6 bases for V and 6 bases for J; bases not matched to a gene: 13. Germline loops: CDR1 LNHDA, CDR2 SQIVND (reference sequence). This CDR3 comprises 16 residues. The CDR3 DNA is TGTGCCAGTAGGGATCCGGGCTCAGGGGGCACTCAGCCCCAGCATTTT. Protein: CASRDPGSGGTQPQHF.

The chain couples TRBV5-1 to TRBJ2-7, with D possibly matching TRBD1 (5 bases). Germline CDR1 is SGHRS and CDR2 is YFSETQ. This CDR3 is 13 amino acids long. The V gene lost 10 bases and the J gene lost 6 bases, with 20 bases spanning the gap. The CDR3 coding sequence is TGCGCCCGGCCTTGTCCCAGGGTAGTCGAGCAGTACTTC. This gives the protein CARPCPRVVEQYF.

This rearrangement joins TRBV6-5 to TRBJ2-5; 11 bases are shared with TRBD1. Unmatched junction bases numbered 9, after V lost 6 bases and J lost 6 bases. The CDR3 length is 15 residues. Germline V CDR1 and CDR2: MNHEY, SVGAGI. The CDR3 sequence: CASSSGTGGSQTQYF. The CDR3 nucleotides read TGTGCCAGCAGCTCCGGGACAGGGGGTTCGCAGACCCAGTACTTC.

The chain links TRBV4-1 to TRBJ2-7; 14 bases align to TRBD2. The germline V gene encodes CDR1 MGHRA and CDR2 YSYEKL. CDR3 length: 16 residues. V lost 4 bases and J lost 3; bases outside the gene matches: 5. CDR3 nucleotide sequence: TGCGCCAGCAGCCGCGGACTAGCGGGAGGTGGCTACGAGCAGTACTTC. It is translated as CASSRGLAGGGYEQYF.